This paragraph covers one TCR beta chain sequence. The antigen is unknown. This sample is drawn from a study of Ad26.COV2.S vaccination and SARS-CoV-2 variants. In the study overall: Intramuscularly, Ad26.COV2.S was given either once or twice, 56 days apart.

The germline CDR1 and CDR2 sequences are SGHNT and YENEEA. The germline V and J ends were trimmed by 3 bases and 7 bases, with 13 bases remaining between them. The CDR3 loop spans 14 amino acids. Sample treatment: roughly 19 received Ad26.COV2.S at low or high dose, single or two shots; 5 received placebo; per-sample allocation not given. All samples were drawn on day 63, counting from the first vaccine or placebo injection. Study outcomes and limitations: In vaccinated individuals, spike-specific CD8+ and CD4+ T cell responses reportedly displayed substantial breadth.

The repertoire was sequenced with immunoSEQ multiplex PCR; TCRdb's copy has only in-frame clones and lacks some. The sample lists some 480,000 clones, around 88% occurring once. The specimen was peripheral blood, collected in a trial of Ad26.COV2.S vaccine versus placebo. The chain uses TRBV11-3 and TRBJ2-1; D gene uncertain. This receptor was obtained from a person aged 18-65 years who received the Ad26.COV2.S COVID-19 vaccine or a placebo. The CDR3: CASSFLGNPNEQFF. The DNA for the CDR3 is TGTGCCAGCAGCTTCTTGGGGAACCCAAATGAGCAGTTCTTC.